Shown below are 2 T cell receptor beta chains from a single sample sequenced in a study of identical twins. TCRdb called the 5' RACE reads again in MiXCR, with one record for every CDR3 protein. The table records fewer than 650,000 distinct CDR3 sequences, less than 9% of them present only once. Separately, the same data were catalogued under a study of yellow fever vaccine responses in identical twins.

The sequenced sample was PBMCs. The receptors were gathered from a woman aged 18-29 years in good health.

The chain has TRBV7-9 and TRBJ2-4; tentatively, D is TRBD1 (6 bases). The CDR3 consists of 15 residues. Trimming took 6 bases from V and 3 from J, leaving 15 bases between them. Germline loops: CDR1 SEHNR, CDR2 FQNEAQ (reference sequence). CDR3 residues: CASSSGELVKNIQYF. DNA for the CDR3: TGTGCCAGCAGTTCAGGGGAGCTGGTCAAAAACATTCAGTACTTC.

This clonotype was counted ten times or more. The gene calls are TRBV27 and TRBJ1-5, with a possible D match to TRBD1 (5 bases). This CDR3 has 13 amino acids. Germline CDR1 and CDR2: MNHEY and SMNVEV (reference sequence). V was trimmed by 10 bases and J by 2 bases, leaving 12 bases between them. CDR3 amino acids: CATGRGGNQPQHF. Written as DNA, the CDR3 is TGTGCCACCGGCCGGGGGGGCAATCAGCCCCAGCATTTT.